This T cell receptor beta chain was identified during a study of regulatory T cells in long-lasting Graves disease. Points from the study as a whole: Persistent Graves' patients showed a TCR diversity that was lower than that of newly diagnosed ones.

iRepertoire HTBI primers and Arm-PCR of CDR3 regions built TCR beta libraries. TCRdb independently ran MiXCR on the multiplex PCR reads; one entry per CDR3 protein. The sample carries roughly 530,000 distinct CDR3 sequences, about 16% recorded once. Time point described: newly diagnosed GD, antithyroid drugs for less than 3 months. Scientists built the TCR library using RNA that was extracted from PBMCs. V was pared by 1 base and J by 5 bases, with 15 bases between. Germline V CDR1 and CDR2: LGHNA, YNFKEQ. This CDR3 contains 15 residues. In regard to this clonotype: Its antigen is as yet unknown.

The sample was also linked to a second study, of T cells in Graves' hyperthyroidism and ophthalmopathy. That work contributes: Newly diagnosed patients aged 18 to 65 had hyperthyroidism of under 2 months' duration.

The gene calls are TRBV4-2 and TRBJ2-7; no definite D call. Specimen: peripheral blood mononuclear cells (PBMCs), collected at new diagnosis, from a patient treated with antithyroid drugs. The clonotype originates from a woman between 40 and 65 years old with Graves disease. In DNA, the CDR3 is TGTGCCAGCAGCCAAGGGAATGGCGCGCCGGACGAGCAGTACTTC. Its protein product is CASSQGNGAPDEQYF.